This TCR beta chain was found in a study of T cells in Graves' hyperthyroidism and ophthalmopathy (dated by TCRdb to between 2018 and 2020). General notes on the study: Peripheral blood was collected at initial diagnosis, before any treatment. TCR V-J signatures able to tell the groups apart were searched for in a discovery cohort of more than 90 patients, of whom fewer than 45 had Graves' ophthalmopathy and 57 had stable Graves' hyperthyroidism. An independent validation cohort of about 19 hyperthyroidism patients and about 15 patients who later progressed to ophthalmopathy tested prospective prediction of ophthalmopathy. For training and testing, the roughly 97 patients in the discovery cohort were randomly divided in a 7:3 ratio. Thyroid tissue and blood T-cell repertoires from several Graves' hyperthyroidism patients were also compared in the study. Once sampling was done, hyperthyroidism patients were given methimazole at a starting dose of 30 mg daily, whereas ophthalmopathy patients were given high-dose intravenous methylprednisolone. The paper reports TCR Vbeta CDR3 sequencing of roughly 140 peripheral blood samples: fewer than 50 ophthalmopathy, about 75 hyperthyroidism and around 17 progressor patients. The research as a whole found: No statistical method was used to set the sample size in advance, and investigators knew the group allocation. Most expanded thyroid clonotypes (frequency above 0.001) were also found in blood, which suggests that blood repertoires may mirror thyroid immune responses. A model built on a 13 V-J signature distinguished ophthalmopathy from stable hyperthyroidism, reaching about 88% sensitivity and about 81% specificity in cross-validation and 80%/75% in testing. In validation, the model predicted progression to ophthalmopathy a median of about 6 months before onset, with approximately 70% sensitivity and 72.22% specificity.

In the ophthalmopathy patients, disease was moderately to severely active, with a Clinical Activity Score of 3 or more, a NOSPECS grade of 4 or more, and a duration of less than 3 months. Any patient with an uncontrolled infection, another autoimmune disease, pregnancy or lactation was excluded. Diagnoses were based on clinical symptoms, serum thyroxine and TRAb, thyroid ultrasound and orbital computed tomography. Ficoll-Paque density gradient centrifugation was used to isolate PBMCs from around 10 ml of fresh peripheral blood. Total RNA was extracted with Trizol reagent, and quality was checked on an Agilent 2100 Bioanalyzer. This clonotype was counted ten times or more. Its cognate antigen has yet to be identified. The record has no base qualities; no much larger clone is one base away. Amplification of TCR beta CDR3 regions was carried out from RNA transcripts. The first round of RT-PCR for the TCR CDR3 was performed with the HTBI primer set and the Qiagen OneStep RT-PCR kit. A second multiplex PCR round built the libraries, followed by size selection and purification. Paired-end sequencing of the libraries was performed with 100 bp reads on an Illumina HiSeq2000. The published analysis was carried out like this. SOAPnuke was used to process the raw data, throwing out any read that contained adapters or uncalled bases, had a mean Phred below 15, or lacked an exact constant-primer or identifier match. COPE v1.2.5 was used to merge the high-quality paired reads, and each unique nucleotide sequence was defined as a clonotype. Clonotypes were aligned to IMGT TRBV, TRBD and TRBJ reference segments using MiTCR v1.1. The analysis was restricted to V-J combinations with a frequency above 0.0001, which together covered 99.2% of the repertoires. The TCS score was defined as the ratio of F50 (clonal expansion) to E x V (chaos), calculated using BLOSUM62-based TCRdist between CDR3 peptides within each V-J. Welch's t-statistics and random forest reduced 514 V-J features to under 15, which were used in a naive Bayes classifier (R e1071). TCRdb passed the public sequencing reads through fastp at Q25 and MiXCR, retaining productive beta sequences. Each CDR3 protein gets just one entry, which takes the most common genes and DNA from the rows behind it. TCRdb's processing, not the authors' own work, is the source of the V and J calls. This sample holds roughly 500,000 distinct CDR3 sequences; about 16% were observed only once. Clones ranked in the top ten supply about 29% of the sample.

The source is a woman in her twenties or thirties with Graves' ophthalmopathy. Sequenced input: blood.

The sequence in DNA is TGTGCCAGCAGTCGGCAGGGGAGGACTGAAGCTTTCTTT. This gives the protein CASSRQGRTEAFF. The V gene is TRBV28 and the J gene is TRBJ1-1; a weak D assignment points to TRBD1 (6 bases agree). The germline V gene provides CDR1 MDHEN and CDR2 SYDVKM. V loses 5 bases of germline sequence and J loses 5 bases, and the interval between the two ends is 12 bases. The CDR3 has 13 amino acids, counting the end cysteine and phenylalanine. CDR3 DNA is the only sequence kept; it has 39 bases, read in frame from the first base. Supplemented by the reference TRBV28 and TRBJ1-1 proteins around the CDR3, the complete variable domain is DVKVTQSSRYLVKRTGEKVFLECVQDMDHENMFWYRQDPGLGLRLIYFSYDVKMKEKGDIPEGYSVSREKKERFSLILESASTNQTSMYLCASSRQGRTEAFFGQGTRLTVV.